This record covers a single T cell receptor beta chain. Its antigen is still unknown. Base qualities are not provided; no much larger clone lies one nucleotide away. These data originate in a study of identical twins (dated by TCRdb to the mid-2010s). For context, the study as a whole: To test whether fetal clonotypes persist, the study used deep sequencing on TCR alpha and beta repertoires from monozygotic twins, unrelated adults of various ages, and cord blood. To rule out contamination, the twin experiments were replicated at different times with different library preparation protocols.

The study at large found these results: In monozygotic twins, recombination models systematically underestimated out-of-frame TCR alpha sharing, but the models matched the sharing seen between unrelated individuals. Compared with coincidental sharing between unrelated individuals, an excess of low generation-probability sequences was observed among out-of-frame TCR alpha sequences shared between twins. Because the same donors could not be followed over many years, conclusions were based on cross-sectional statistical analysis. A weaker excess of twin sharing was found in beta out-of-frame sequences because the signal-to-noise ratio was lowered by fewer shared sequences. Abundant cord blood beta clonotypes carried fewer insertions; young adult naive repertoires showed a weaker similar trend, while memory repertoires showed none. Zero-insertion analyses could be partly confounded by invariant T cells such as MAIT and iNKT, although diverse VJ usage argued against such confounding for most clonotypes.

The library was generated by 5' RACE. For sequencing, an Illumina HiSeq 2000 was employed. A universal primer binding site was added through template switching, and the final cDNA carried a unique molecular identifier so that TCR cDNA molecules could be counted accurately. First-strand cDNA for TCR alpha and beta chains was synthesized from specific primers in the conserved constant-segment region. To control for contamination, every cDNA library carried two barcodes: a SMART-Mk sample barcode plus Illumina barcodes. Two successive PCR steps introduced TruSeq adapter sequences along with Illumina sample barcodes. The Illumina HiSeq platform was used with custom primers to sequence TCR alpha and beta cDNA libraries. The published analysis was carried out like this. MiGEC was used to process raw reads and extract unique molecular identifiers, and MiXCR was used to find CDR3 positions. Recombination models were inferred per individual with the repgenHMM and IGoR tools using an EM algorithm. Shared clonotypes were analyzed with the tcR package in R, and sharing was normalized by the product of cloneset sizes. To study raw recombination without the effects of thymic and clonal selection, out-of-frame nonproductive sequences were analyzed. The public sequencing data were trimmed at Q25 with fastp and processed into clonotypes with MiXCR by TCRdb, which kept only in-frame beta chains. Rows merge per CDR3 protein into single entries with the most common DNA and genes. None of the V and J calls come from the authors' own analysis; TCRdb made them. The sample data list 750,000 to 950,000 distinct CDR3 sequences, and about 12% of these were observed just once. Together, the top ten hold about 1.5% of the sample.

There are 16 amino acids in the CDR3, from cysteine to phenylalanine inclusive. Only the CDR3 part of the read is kept: 48 bases, read in frame from the first base. Trimming leaves V shorter by 4 bases and J shorter by 5 bases, with the junction holding 11 bases beyond the gene matches. CDR1 and CDR2, looked up from the germline V gene, are MNHEY and SVGAGI. Only healthy Caucasian donors were included. Three pairs of female monozygotic twins, all aged roughly 18 to 29 years, made up the twin cohort. Peripheral blood mononuclear cells were used as the source from which RNA for TCR libraries was isolated. These same data were also listed under a study on yellow fever vaccine responses in identical twins. The second source states: According to the authors, in identical twins the way T cells responded to vaccination appeared partly convergent and partly personalized. The study precisely tracked vaccine-responding T cell clones in identical twins.

This chain is built from TRBV6-5 and TRBJ2-1; the junction holds 7 bases that match TRBD2. This TCR was recovered from a woman younger than 35 in good health. The material sequenced was PBMCs. The CDR3 protein sequence reads: CASSSPSGGWDNEQFF. The base sequence is TGTGCCAGCAGTTCACCTAGCGGCGGTTGGGACAATGAGCAGTTCTTC.